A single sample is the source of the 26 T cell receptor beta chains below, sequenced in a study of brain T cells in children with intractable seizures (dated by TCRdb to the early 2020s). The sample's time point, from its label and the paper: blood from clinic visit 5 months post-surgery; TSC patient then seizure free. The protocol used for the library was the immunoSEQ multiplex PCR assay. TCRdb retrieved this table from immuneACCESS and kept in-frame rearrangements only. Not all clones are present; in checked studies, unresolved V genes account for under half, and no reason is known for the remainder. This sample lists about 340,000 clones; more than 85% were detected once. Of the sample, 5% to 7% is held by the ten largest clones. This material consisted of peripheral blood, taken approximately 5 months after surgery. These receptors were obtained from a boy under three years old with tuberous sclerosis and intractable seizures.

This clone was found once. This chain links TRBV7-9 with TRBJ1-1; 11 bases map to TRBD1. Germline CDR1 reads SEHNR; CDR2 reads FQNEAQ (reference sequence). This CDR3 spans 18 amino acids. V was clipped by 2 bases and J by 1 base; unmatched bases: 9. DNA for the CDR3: TGTGCCAGCAGCTTAAGCCGCCGGACAGGGGGCGGGAACACTGAAGCTTTCTTT. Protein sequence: CASSLSRRTGGGNTEAFF.

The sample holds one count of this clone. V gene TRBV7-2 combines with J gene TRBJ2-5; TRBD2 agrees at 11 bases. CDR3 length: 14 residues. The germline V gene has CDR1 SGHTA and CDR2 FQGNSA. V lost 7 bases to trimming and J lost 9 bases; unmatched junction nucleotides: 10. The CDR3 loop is CASTPPSGGWPQYF. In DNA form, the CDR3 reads TGTGCCAGCACCCCCCCTAGCGGGGGGTGGCCCCAGTACTTC.

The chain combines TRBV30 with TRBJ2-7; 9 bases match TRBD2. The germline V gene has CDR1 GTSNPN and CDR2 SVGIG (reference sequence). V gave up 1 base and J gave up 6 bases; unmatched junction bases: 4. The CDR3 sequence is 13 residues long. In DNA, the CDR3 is TGTGCCTGGAGTGCATCTAGCGGGACCGAGCAGTACTTC. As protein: CAWSASSGTEQYF.

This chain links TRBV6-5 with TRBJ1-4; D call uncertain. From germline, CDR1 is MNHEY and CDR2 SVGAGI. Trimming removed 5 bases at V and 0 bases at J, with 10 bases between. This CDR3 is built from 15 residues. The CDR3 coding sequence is TGTGCCAGCAGTCAGCATATAGCAACTAATGAAAAACTGTTTTTT. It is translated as CASSQHIATNEKLFF.

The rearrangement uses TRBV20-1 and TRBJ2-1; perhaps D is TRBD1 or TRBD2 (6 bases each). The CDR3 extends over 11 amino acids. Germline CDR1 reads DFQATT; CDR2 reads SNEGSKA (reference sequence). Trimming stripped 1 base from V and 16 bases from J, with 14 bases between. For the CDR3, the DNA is TGCAGTGCTAGAGTCGGGGGCCCCCGCTTCTTC. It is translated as CSARVGGPRFF.

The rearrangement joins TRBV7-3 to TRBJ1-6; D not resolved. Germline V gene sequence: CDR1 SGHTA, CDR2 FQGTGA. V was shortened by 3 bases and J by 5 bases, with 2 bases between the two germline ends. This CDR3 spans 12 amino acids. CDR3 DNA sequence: TGTGCCAGCAGCTTGGATAATTCACCCCTCCACTTT. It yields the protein CASSLDNSPLHF.

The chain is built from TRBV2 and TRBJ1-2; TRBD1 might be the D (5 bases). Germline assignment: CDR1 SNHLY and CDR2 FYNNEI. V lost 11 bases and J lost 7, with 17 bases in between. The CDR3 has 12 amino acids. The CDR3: CAGGTAVGGYTF. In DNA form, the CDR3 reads TGTGCCGGAGGGACGGCCGTGGGTGGCTACACCTTC.

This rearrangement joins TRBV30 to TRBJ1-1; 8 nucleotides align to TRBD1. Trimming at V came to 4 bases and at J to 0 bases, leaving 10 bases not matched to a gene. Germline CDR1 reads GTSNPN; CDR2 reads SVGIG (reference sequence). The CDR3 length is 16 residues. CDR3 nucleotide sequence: TGTGCCTGGATGGATTTGGCAGGGGGCCTGAACACTGAAGCTTTCTTT. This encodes CAWMDLAGGLNTEAFF. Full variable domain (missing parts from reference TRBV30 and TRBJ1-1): SQTIHQWPATLVQPVGSPLSLECTVEGTSNPNLYWYRQAAGRGLQLLFYSVGIGQISSEVPQNLSASRPQDRQFILSSKKLLLSDSGFYLCAWMDLAGGLNTEAFFGQGTRLTVV.

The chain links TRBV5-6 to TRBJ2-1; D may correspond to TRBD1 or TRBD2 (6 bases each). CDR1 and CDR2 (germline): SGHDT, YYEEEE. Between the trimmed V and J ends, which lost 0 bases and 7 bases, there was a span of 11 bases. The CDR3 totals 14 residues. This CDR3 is CASSLGGGPNEQFF. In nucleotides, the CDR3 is TGTGCCAGCAGCTTGGGAGGGGGGCCAAATGAGCAGTTCTTC.

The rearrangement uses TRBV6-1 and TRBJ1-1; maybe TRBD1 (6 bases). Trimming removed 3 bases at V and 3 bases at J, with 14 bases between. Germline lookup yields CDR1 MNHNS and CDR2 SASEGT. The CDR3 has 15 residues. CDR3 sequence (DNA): TGTGCCAGCAGTGATGTTTACAGGGACGACACTGAAGCTTTCTTT. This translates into CASSDVYRDDTEAFF.

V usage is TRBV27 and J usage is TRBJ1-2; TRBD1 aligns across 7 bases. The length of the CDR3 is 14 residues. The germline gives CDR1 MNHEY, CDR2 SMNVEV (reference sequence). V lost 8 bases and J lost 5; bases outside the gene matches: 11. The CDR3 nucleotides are TGTGCCAGCGCCGGAGGGGGCTTTTCTTATGGCTACACCTTC. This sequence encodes CASAGGGFSYGYTF.

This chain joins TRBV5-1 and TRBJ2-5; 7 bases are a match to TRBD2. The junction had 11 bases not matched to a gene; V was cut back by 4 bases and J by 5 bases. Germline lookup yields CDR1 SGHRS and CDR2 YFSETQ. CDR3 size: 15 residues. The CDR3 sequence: CASSGGTTPGETQYF. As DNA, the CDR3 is TGCGCCAGCAGCGGTGGGACTACCCCTGGCGAGACCCAGTACTTC.

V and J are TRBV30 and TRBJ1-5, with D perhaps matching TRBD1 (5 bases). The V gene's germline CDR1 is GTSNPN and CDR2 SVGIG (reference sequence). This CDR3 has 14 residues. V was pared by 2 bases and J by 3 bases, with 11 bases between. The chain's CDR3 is CAWSSGVVNQPQHF. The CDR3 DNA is TGTGCCTGGAGTTCGGGGGTCGTCAATCAGCCCCAGCATTTT.

CDR3 region: CASSKTDYGYTF. Written as DNA, the CDR3 is TGTGCCAGTAGTAAGACAGACTATGGCTACACCTTC. The chain combines TRBV19 with TRBJ1-2; tentative D call: TRBD1 (5 bases). CDR3 length: 12 residues. Per germline, CDR1 LNHDA and CDR2 SQIVND (reference sequence). Trimming stripped 4 bases from V and 3 bases from J, with 6 bases between.

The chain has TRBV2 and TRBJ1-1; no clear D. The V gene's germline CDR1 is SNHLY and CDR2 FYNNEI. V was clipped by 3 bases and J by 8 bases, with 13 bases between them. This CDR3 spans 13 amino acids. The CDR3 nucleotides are TGTGCCAGCAGTGAGGGTGGCCTGGGGGAAGCTTTCTTT. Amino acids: CASSEGGLGEAFF.

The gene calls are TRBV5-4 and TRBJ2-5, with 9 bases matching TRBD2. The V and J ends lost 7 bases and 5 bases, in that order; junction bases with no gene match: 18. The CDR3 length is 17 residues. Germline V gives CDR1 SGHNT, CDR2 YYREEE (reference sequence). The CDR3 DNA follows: TGTGCCAGCCGGTCGGTGGTAGCGGGAGACGGGTGGGAGACCCAGTACTTC. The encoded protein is CASRSVVAGDGWETQYF.

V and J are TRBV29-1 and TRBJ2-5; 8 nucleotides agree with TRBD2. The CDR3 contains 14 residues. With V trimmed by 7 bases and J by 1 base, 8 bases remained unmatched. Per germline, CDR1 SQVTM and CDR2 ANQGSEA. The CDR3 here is CSAARGGIQETQYF. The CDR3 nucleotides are TGCAGCGCAGCTCGCGGGGGGATCCAAGAGACCCAGTACTTC.

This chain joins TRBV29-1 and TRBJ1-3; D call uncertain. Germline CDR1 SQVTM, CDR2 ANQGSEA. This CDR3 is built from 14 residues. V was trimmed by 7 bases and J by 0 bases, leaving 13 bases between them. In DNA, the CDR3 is TGCAGCGCCGCCAGGACTTCCTCTGGAAACACCATATATTTT. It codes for CSAARTSSGNTIYF.

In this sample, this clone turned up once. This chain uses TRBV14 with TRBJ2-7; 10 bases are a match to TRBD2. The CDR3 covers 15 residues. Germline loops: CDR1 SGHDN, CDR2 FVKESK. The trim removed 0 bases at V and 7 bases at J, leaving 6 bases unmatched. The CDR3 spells CASSQDLAGAWEQYF. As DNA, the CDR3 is TGTGCCAGCAGCCAAGATCTAGCGGGAGCCTGGGAGCAGTACTTC.

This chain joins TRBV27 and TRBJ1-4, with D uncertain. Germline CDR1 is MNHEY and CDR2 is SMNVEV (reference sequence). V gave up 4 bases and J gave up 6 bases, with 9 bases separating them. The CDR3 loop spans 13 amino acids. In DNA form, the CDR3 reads TGTGCCAGCAGTTCTTTCCTCGATGAAAAACTGTTTTTT. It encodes CASSSFLDEKLFF.

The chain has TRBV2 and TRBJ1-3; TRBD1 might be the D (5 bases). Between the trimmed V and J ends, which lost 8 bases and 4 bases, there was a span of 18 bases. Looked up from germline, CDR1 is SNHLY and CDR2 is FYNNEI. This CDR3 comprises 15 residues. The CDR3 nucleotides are TGTGCCAGCCACCTGAGGGGACTGGGGGGAAACACCATATATTTT. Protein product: CASHLRGLGGNTIYF.

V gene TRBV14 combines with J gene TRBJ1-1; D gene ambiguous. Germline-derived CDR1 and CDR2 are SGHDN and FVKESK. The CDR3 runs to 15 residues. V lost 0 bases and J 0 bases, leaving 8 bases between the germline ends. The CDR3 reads CASSQDMGMNTEAFF. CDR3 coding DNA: TGTGCCAGCAGCCAAGATATGGGAATGAACACTGAAGCTTTCTTT.

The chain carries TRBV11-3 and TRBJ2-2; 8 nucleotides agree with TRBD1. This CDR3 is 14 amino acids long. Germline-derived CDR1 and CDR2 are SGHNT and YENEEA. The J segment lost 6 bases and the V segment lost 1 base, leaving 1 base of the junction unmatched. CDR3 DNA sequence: TGTGCCAGCAGCTTAGCGACAGGGGCCGGGGAGCTGTTTTTT. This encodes CASSLATGAGELFF.

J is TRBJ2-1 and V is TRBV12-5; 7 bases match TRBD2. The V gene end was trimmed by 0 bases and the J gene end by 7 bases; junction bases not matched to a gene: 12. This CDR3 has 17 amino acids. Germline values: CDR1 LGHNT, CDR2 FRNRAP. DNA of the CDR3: TGTGCTAGTGGTTTGGTTCTGGCGGGAGCCTTAATGAATGAGCAGTTCTTC. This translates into CASGLVLAGALMNEQFF.

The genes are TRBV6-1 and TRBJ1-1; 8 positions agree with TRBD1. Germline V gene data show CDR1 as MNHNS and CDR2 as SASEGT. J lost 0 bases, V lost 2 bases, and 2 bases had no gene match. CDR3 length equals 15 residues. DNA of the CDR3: TGTGCCAGCAGTGAACAGGGGGCCCTGAACACTGAAGCTTTCTTT. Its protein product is CASSEQGALNTEAFF.

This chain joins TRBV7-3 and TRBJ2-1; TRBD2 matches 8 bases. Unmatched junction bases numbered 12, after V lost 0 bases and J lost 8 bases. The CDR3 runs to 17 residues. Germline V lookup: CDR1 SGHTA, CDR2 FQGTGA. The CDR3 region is CASSLTGREGLFDEQFF. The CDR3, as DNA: TGTGCCAGCAGCTTAACTGGTCGGGAGGGCCTGTTCGATGAGCAGTTCTTC.